This TCR beta chain came from a study of monozygotic twins with inflammatory bowel disease. General study points: Twins with IBD had fewer clonotypes in common with others than healthy twins, particularly during disease activity. Added variability in patient repertoires may stem from differing immunosuppressive treatments.

cDNA encoding TCRalpha and TCRbeta underwent two nested PCRs of roughly 15 and 9 cycles, each of which was followed by bead purification. Reanalyzing the 5' RACE reads, TCRdb keeps one entry per CDR3 protein, without DNA. The sample table sets out some 300,000 distinct CDR3 sequences. For every donor, one blood sample of 2.5 to 3 ml was drawn. Comments on this clonotype: Its antigen is currently unknown.

Germline loops: CDR1 SGHTA, CDR2 FQGNSA. This CDR3 is built from 15 residues. The sample taken for sequencing was blood. The chain employs TRBV7-2 and TRBJ1-4. This clonotype was obtained from a human donor with ulcerative colitis or Crohn's disease, or a healthy co-twin of an affected twin (not recorded which). Here the CDR3 reads CASSRGVANNEKLFF.